Listed below are T cell receptor beta chains from one sample, sequenced in a study of PD-L1 blockade in urothelial cancer. TCRdb's table, derived via immunoSEQ multiplex PCR, lists solely in-frame clones and lacks some. Among 70,000 to 100,000 clones listed, 80% to 85% were seen once. Sequenced here: PBMCs, sampled around atezolizumab (anti-PD-L1) treatment. The source is a man aged 55 to 70 with urothelial cancer. Each CDR3 is given with its conserved first and last residue. The order of the fields is V gene, clone size, D gene, J gene, CDR3 DNA, CDR3 protein. D genes are given only for firm matches. A row's size may be missing; if present it is once, few, many or a size class.

V gene: TRBV5-4; clone size: few; D gene: .; J gene: TRBJ1-2; CDR3 DNA: TGTGCCAGCAGCTTGGTGGGCTTATCTGGCTACACCTTC; CDR3 protein: CASSLVGLSGYTF
V gene: TRBV5-1; clone size: .; D gene: .; J gene: TRBJ2-2; CDR3 DNA: TGCGCCAGCAGCCCCTCACGGGGAGACACCGGGGAGCTGTTTTTT; CDR3 protein: CASSPSRGDTGELFF
V gene: TRBV11-3; clone size: .; D gene: .; J gene: TRBJ1-5; CDR3 DNA: TGTGCCAGCAGCCCCTACGGGAATCAGCCCCAGCATTTT; CDR3 protein: CASSPYGNQPQHF
V gene: TRBV5-4; clone size: .; D gene: TRBD2; J gene: TRBJ2-3; CDR3 DNA: TGTGCCAGCAGCTTCCAACTAGCGGAAATGGATACGCAGTATTTT; CDR3 protein: CASSFQLAEMDTQYF
V gene: TRBV19; clone size: .; D gene: .; J gene: TRBJ2-6; CDR3 DNA: TGTGCCAGTAGTATAAGGAGCTCTGGGGCCAACGTCCTGACTTTC; CDR3 protein: CASSIRSSGANVLTF
V gene: TRBV5-1; clone size: .; D gene: .; J gene: TRBJ2-5; CDR3 DNA: TGCGCCAGCAGCTTGGAAAGCGTATTAGAGACCCAGTACTTC; CDR3 protein: CASSLESVLETQYF
V gene: TRBV6-4; clone size: .; D gene: TRBD2; J gene: TRBJ2-5; CDR3 DNA: TGTGCCAGCAGTGACCCTCTAGAGGCGGGGGGGCAGGATGAGACCCAGTACTTC; CDR3 protein: CASSDPLEAGGQDETQYF
V gene: TRBV5-1; clone size: .; D gene: .; J gene: TRBJ1-4; CDR3 DNA: TGCGCCAGCAGCTTGGGGGGGGGCGCCCAAAGTGAAAAACTGTTTTTT; CDR3 protein: CASSLGGGAQSEKLFF
V gene: TRBV19; clone size: .; D gene: TRBD2; J gene: TRBJ2-2; CDR3 DNA: TGTGCCAGTACCTCAGACCGCACGGGGGGCACCGGGGAGCTGTTTTTT; CDR3 protein: CASTSDRTGGTGELFF
V gene: TRBV7-9; clone size: .; D gene: .; J gene: TRBJ1-2; CDR3 DNA: TGTGCCAGCTTCGTAGGGAGAGGGCAGCCTAACTATGGCTACACCTTC; CDR3 protein: CASFVGRGQPNYGYTF
V gene: TRBV19; clone size: few; D gene: TRBD2; J gene: TRBJ2-7; CDR3 DNA: TGTGCCAGTAGTCCCGGACTAGCGGGAGCCTACGAGCAGTACTTC; CDR3 protein: CASSPGLAGAYEQYF
V gene: TRBV6-1; clone size: .; D gene: .; J gene: TRBJ1-2; CDR3 DNA: TGTGCCAGCAGTGTAGATCAGGGGCCCAACTATGGCTACACCTTC; CDR3 protein: CASSVDQGPNYGYTF
V gene: TRBV19; clone size: .; D gene: .; J gene: TRBJ2-7; CDR3 DNA: TGTGCCAGCCTATCGATGAGGACACAACTAACCTACGAGCAGTACTTC; CDR3 protein: CASLSMRTQLTYEQYF
V gene: TRBV4-3; clone size: .; D gene: .; J gene: TRBJ1-4; CDR3 DNA: TGCGCCAGCAGCTATCAGGGGTTCGGAGAAAAACTGTTTTTT; CDR3 protein: CASSYQGFGEKLFF
V gene: TRBV5-1; clone size: .; D gene: .; J gene: TRBJ2-4; CDR3 DNA: TGCGCCAGCAGCTCCGGAGACGTGGCCAAAAACATTCAGTACTTC; CDR3 protein: CASSSGDVAKNIQYF
V gene: TRBV29-1; clone size: .; D gene: TRBD1; J gene: TRBJ2-5; CDR3 DNA: TGCAGCGTTGCCCCGACAGGGCGGAAAGAGACCCAGTACTTC; CDR3 protein: CSVAPTGRKETQYF
V gene: TRBV10-3; clone size: .; D gene: TRBD2; J gene: TRBJ2-5; CDR3 DNA: TGTGCCATCAGTGATGGTAGGGCGACTAGCGGACAAGAGACCCAGTACTTC; CDR3 protein: CAISDGRATSGQETQYF
V gene: TRBV11-3; clone size: .; D gene: TRBD2; J gene: TRBJ2-3; CDR3 DNA: TGTGCCAGCAGCGGTTCTTCCGGGACTAGCGGGGATAGCACAGATACGCAGTATTTT; CDR3 protein: CASSGSSGTSGDSTDTQYF
V gene: TRBV15; clone size: .; D gene: .; J gene: TRBJ2-5; CDR3 DNA: TGTGCCACCAGCAGAGATCGCCAGGAGACCCAGTACTTC; CDR3 protein: CATSRDRQETQYF
V gene: TRBV27; clone size: .; D gene: .; J gene: TRBJ1-2; CDR3 DNA: TGTGCCAGCAGCGTGGGGCACAGGAACTATGGCTACACCTTC; CDR3 protein: CASSVGHRNYGYTF
V gene: TRBV6-1; clone size: once; D gene: TRBD1; J gene: TRBJ2-7; CDR3 DNA: TGTGCCAGCACCAAGGGGGGACAGGGATACGAGCAGTACTTC; CDR3 protein: CASTKGGQGYEQYF
V gene: TRBV28; clone size: .; D gene: TRBD2; J gene: TRBJ2-4; CDR3 DNA: TGTGCCAGCAGCCTCGGGGGGGGGAACATTCAGTACTTC; CDR3 protein: CASSLGGGNIQYF
V gene: TRBV6-6; clone size: .; D gene: TRBD1; J gene: TRBJ2-7; CDR3 DNA: TGTGCCAGCCACCAGGGGGCGCCCTACGAGCAGTACTTC; CDR3 protein: CASHQGAPYEQYF
V gene: TRBV6-5; clone size: .; D gene: .; J gene: TRBJ1-2; CDR3 DNA: TGTGCCAGCAGTAGGGGCAGCCTCTATGGCTACACCTTC; CDR3 protein: CASSRGSLYGYTF
V gene: TRBV14; clone size: few; D gene: TRBD2; J gene: TRBJ2-1; CDR3 DNA: TGTGCCAGCAGCCAGGTTAGCGGGAAGGGGCAGTTCTTC; CDR3 protein: CASSQVSGKGQFF
V gene: TRBV5-1; clone size: .; D gene: .; J gene: TRBJ1-1; CDR3 DNA: TGCGCCAGCAGCTTAGAGGCGAACACTGAAGCTTTCTTT; CDR3 protein: CASSLEANTEAFF